The clone carrying this TCR beta chain was observed at least ten times. The ends were cut back, 7 bases at V and 8 bases at J, with 15 bases in the middle. Germline-derived CDR1 and CDR2 are DFQATT and SNEGSKA (reference sequence). This CDR3 comprises 13 residues. MiXCR was run by TCRdb on the RT-PCR reads, yielding one entry per CDR3 protein. Of 550,000 to 750,000 distinct CDR3 sequences in the sample, 11% to 15% were seen once. This clonotype was obtained from a female donor in good health, serving as a healthy control. The gene calls are TRBV20-1 and TRBJ1-6, with D maybe TRBD1 (5 bases). The source material was memory CD4+ T cells from blood. CDR3 sequence reads: CSVPRDVDSPLHF. DNA of the CDR3: TGCAGTGTTCCTCGGGACGTTGATTCACCCCTCCACTTT.